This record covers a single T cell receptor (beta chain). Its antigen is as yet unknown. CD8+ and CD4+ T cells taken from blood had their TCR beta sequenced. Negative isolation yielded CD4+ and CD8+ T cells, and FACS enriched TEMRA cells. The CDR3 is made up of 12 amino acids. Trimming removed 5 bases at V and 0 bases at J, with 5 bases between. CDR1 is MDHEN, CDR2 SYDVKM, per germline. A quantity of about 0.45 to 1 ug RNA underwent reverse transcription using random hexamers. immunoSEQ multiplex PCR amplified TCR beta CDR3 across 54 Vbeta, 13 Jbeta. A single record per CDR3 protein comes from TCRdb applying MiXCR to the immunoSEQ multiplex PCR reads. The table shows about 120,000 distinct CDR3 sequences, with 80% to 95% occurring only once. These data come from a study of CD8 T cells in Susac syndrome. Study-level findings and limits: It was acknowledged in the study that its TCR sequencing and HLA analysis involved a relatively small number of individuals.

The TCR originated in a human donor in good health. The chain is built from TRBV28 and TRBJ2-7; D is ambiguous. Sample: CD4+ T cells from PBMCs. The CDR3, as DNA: TGTGCCAGCAGTCCCTTCTCCTACGAGCAGTACTTC. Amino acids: CASSPFSYEQYF.